The clone carrying this T cell receptor (beta chain) was found once. This sample also contains other DNA sequences that code for the same CDR3. This CDR3 contains 13 residues. With 3 bases removed from V and 2 bases from J, the gap between germline ends came to 6 bases. Per germline, CDR1 KGHSH and CDR2 LQKENI. This sample is drawn from a study of OX40 agonist ivuxolimab in advanced cancers. Study information: Aged roughly 23 to 79 with a mean of 60 years, they were 82.7% male. Eligibility admitted prior anti-PD-1, anti-PD-L1 or anti-CTLA-4 therapy; roughly 40% had some.

With autoimmune disease history or systemic immunosuppression, patients were excluded. Some clones are missing from TCRdb's copy, which holds only in-frame ones; the method was immunoSEQ multiplex PCR. The sample yields about 98,000 clones, about 92% seen once. The sequences come from CD4+ or CD8+ T cells sorted from blood, collected in a trial of the OX40 agonist ivuxolimab. V gene TRBV18 combines with J gene TRBJ2-3; no clear D. The sequence was obtained from an adult with an advanced solid tumor such as melanoma, head and neck, liver or kidney cancer. This CDR3 is CASSPPPTDTQYF. In DNA form, the CDR3 reads TGTGCCAGCTCACCTCCCCCCACAGATACGCAGTATTTT.